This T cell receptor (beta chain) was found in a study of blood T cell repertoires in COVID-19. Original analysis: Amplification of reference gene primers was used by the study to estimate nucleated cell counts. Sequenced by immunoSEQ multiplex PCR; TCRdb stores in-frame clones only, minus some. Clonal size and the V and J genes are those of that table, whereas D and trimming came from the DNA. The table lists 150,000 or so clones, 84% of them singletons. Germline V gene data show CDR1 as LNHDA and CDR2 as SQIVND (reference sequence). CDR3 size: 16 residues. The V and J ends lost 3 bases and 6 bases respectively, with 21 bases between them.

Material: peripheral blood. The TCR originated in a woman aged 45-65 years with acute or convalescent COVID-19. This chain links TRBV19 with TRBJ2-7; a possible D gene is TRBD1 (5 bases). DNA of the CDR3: TGTGCCAGTAGTATTGCTGGTGGGGCTAATAAGGCCGAGCAGTACTTC. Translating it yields CASSIAGGANKAEQYF.